The TCR beta chain described here comes from a study of T cell changes during pregnancy in multiple sclerosis. Generated by immunoSEQ multiplex PCR, the TCRdb table keeps only in-frame clones and is missing some. The sample lists tens of thousands of clones, approximately 86% seen once, with less than 3.5% in the top ten. V shed 6 bases and J 3 bases; nucleotides not matched to a gene: 3. CDR3 length: 14 residues. Germline V gene data show CDR1 as ENHRY and CDR2 as SYGVKD. The receptor comes from a female donor with multiple sclerosis, enrolled in a pregnancy study. The genes are TRBV10-3 and TRBJ1-2; 11 bases agree with TRBD1. The starting material was peripheral blood, obtained before pregnancy. The CDR3 protein is CAIRAGQGDYGYTF. In DNA, the CDR3 is TGTGCCATCAGGGCGGGACAGGGGGACTATGGCTACACCTTC.